The present TCR beta chain was sequenced within a study of blood T cell repertoires in COVID-19. Overall study: Samples representing acute and convalescent COVID-19 were sourced from the United States, Italy and Spain. PBMCs, B-cell-depleted T cells, or T cells were the source of the cDNA or gDNA that made up the material.

Germline V gene lookup returns CDR1 WNHNN and CDR2 SYGVQD (reference sequence). This CDR3 region has 14 residues. Trimming cost V 4 bases and J 2 bases, with 8 bases left between them. Per the study methods: The assay estimated nucleated cells by amplifying reference gene primers. This table comes from immunoSEQ multiplex PCR, and its TCRdb copy is limited to in-frame clones, with some not included. V, J and clone size are those of that table, while D and trimming were read from the DNA. Of 160,000 or so clones in the sample, about 87% were seen once. The receptor's source is an older woman who had recovered from COVID-19. The specimen sequenced was peripheral blood. This chain uses TRBV10-1 with TRBJ1-4; perhaps TRBD1 as D (6 bases). CDR3 loop: CASSARGTNEKLFF. Written as DNA, the CDR3 is TGCGCCAGCAGTGCCAGGGGTACTAATGAAAAACTGTTTTTT.